A selection of T cell receptor beta chains follows, all from one sample in a study of molecular identifiers for immune sequencing clone quantification. TCRdb processed the PCR reads anew with MiXCR; each CDR3 protein has one entry. The table lists around 470,000 distinct CDR3 sequences, 20% to 25% of them singletons. Material for sequencing was naive CD8+ T cells from blood, with Jurkat cell RNA spiked in. All receptors derive from a human donor in good health. Some libraries in this study had Jurkat cell RNA spiked in. The CDR3 runs from the conserved cysteine through the conserved F or W. D genes are given only for firm matches. Rows give clone size only sometimes, using once, few, many, or a class for an expanded clone.

V	J	D	size	DNA	CDR3
TRBV5-3	TRBJ1-5	NA	NA	TGTGCCAGCAGCTCCACCCCTAATAGCAATCAGCCCCAGCATTTT	CASSSTPNSNQPQHF
TRBV5-4	TRBJ2-1	TRBD1	many	TGTGCCAGCAGCTTGTTGGGGACAGGTCCTCATGAGCAGTTCTTC	CASSLLGTGPHEQFF
TRBV2	TRBJ1-6	NA	few	TGTGCCAGCAGTACCACCGGGACCGCAATGCCCCTCCACTTT	CASSTTGTAMPLHF
TRBV5-3	TRBJ2-7	TRBD2	NA	TGTGCCAGCAGCTTTGCTAGCGGGGAGGTCCACGAGCAGTACTTC	CASSFASGEVHEQYF
TRBV11-2	TRBJ2-5	TRBD2	few	TGTGCCAGCAGCCTTCTAGCGGGAGATCAAGAGACCCAGTACTTC	CASSLLAGDQETQYF
TRBV4-1	TRBJ1-6	TRBD1	few	TGCGCCAGCAGCCAACCCGGGACAGGGATTTGGCCCCTCCACTTT	CASSQPGTGIWPLHF
TRBV7-9	TRBJ2-6	NA	many	TGTGCCAGCGGGGGTTCTGGGGCCAACGTCCTGACTTTC	CASGGSGANVLTF
TRBV11-2	TRBJ2-7	NA	few	TGTGCCAGCAGCTCCCACCAGGGGGGAGAGCAGTACTTC	CASSSHQGGEQYF
TRBV19	TRBJ2-1	TRBD1	many	TGTGCCACGGGACAGGGGGCGAGTGAGCAGTTCTTC	CATGQGASEQFF
TRBV7-6	TRBJ2-3	TRBD2	few	TGTGCCAGCAGCAATTCACTCCCGGGACTAGACACAGATACGCAGTATTTT	CASSNSLPGLDTDTQYF
TRBV10-1	TRBJ2-3	TRBD2	few	TGCGCCAGCAGTGAGTCTCCGGGGGGTTCAGCAGATACGCAGTATTTT	CASSESPGGSADTQYF
TRBV5-5	TRBJ2-6	NA	many	TGTGCCAGCAGCCTAGGCTGGCCCTCTGGGGCCAACGTCCTGACTTTC	CASSLGWPSGANVLTF
TRBV2	TRBJ2-7	TRBD1	NA	TGTGCCAGCAGAGGACAGGTGGAAACCTACGAGCAGTACTTC	CASRGQVETYEQYF
TRBV5-1	TRBJ2-7	TRBD1	NA	TGCGCCAGCAGCTTGGGGGGGACAGGGTCCTACGAGCAGTACTTC	CASSLGGTGSYEQYF
TRBV30	TRBJ2-7	NA	NA	TGTGCCTGGAGGGGACCCGAGCAGTACTTC	CAWRGPEQYF